The T cell receptor (beta chain) under discussion was sequenced for a study of blood T cell repertoires in COVID-19. As for the study in general: Donors in the United States, Italy and Spain gave samples during acute or convalescent COVID-19. Sample material is recorded as cDNA or gDNA derived from T cells, B-cell-depleted T cells, or PBMCs.

The CDR3 spans 13 residues. CDR1 GTSNPN and CDR2 SVGIG come from the germline V gene (reference sequence). V dropped 3 bases and J dropped 9 bases, with 15 bases sitting between them. As processed by the authors: Amplification from reference gene primers served as the basis for estimated nucleated cell counts. Profiled with immunoSEQ multiplex PCR; TCRdb holds only in-frame clones, not every one. V, J and clone size reflect that table, while D and trimming were determined from the DNA. The sample lists approximately 100,000 clones, 85% to 95% occurring once. Sequencing input: peripheral blood. The TCR was taken from a man aged 45 to 65 with active COVID-19. This sequence joins TRBV30 and TRBJ2-4; D possibly corresponds to TRBD1 (6 bases). CDR3 nucleotides: TGTGCCTGGAGCAAACAGGGTATAGGCATTCAGTACTTC. It is translated as CAWSKQGIGIQYF.